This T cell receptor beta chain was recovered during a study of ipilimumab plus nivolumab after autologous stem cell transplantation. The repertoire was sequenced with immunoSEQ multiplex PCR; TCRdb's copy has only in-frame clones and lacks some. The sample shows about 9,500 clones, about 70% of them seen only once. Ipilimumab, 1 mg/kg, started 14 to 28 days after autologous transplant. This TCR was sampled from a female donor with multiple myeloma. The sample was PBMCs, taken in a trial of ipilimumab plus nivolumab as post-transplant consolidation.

CDR3 sequence: CSVGRPTGPGPEKLFF. CDR3 in DNA: TGCAGCGTTGGACGCCCCACAGGGCCTGGCCCTGAAAAACTGTTTTTT. V gene TRBV29-1 combines with J gene TRBJ1-4; possible D gene TRBD1, 6 bases. The V and J ends lost 4 bases and 7 bases respectively, with 22 bases between them. Germline CDR1 SQVTM, CDR2 ANQGSEA. CDR3 length: 16 residues.